The 23 T cell receptor beta chains reported below all come from one sample, sequenced in a study of T cell responses to AZD1222 COVID-19 vaccine. Profiling relied on immunoSEQ multiplex PCR, and the TCRdb table lists in-frame clones only, not all of them. The table records around 110,000 clones, approximately 86% of them present only once. The sequences come from peripheral blood, collected on day 0 of AZD1222 vaccination. These receptors were collected from an adult in good health.

This chain uses TRBV6-1 with TRBJ2-7; D call uncertain. Germline V gene sequence: CDR1 MNHNS, CDR2 SASEGT. V was trimmed by 2 bases and J by 3 bases, leaving 11 bases between them. CDR3 size: 14 residues. The CDR3: CASSETGLVYEQYF. Here the CDR3 DNA reads TGTGCCAGCAGTGAAACGGGTCTGGTCTACGAGCAGTACTTC.

The rearrangement uses TRBV29-1 and TRBJ2-3; 8 bases map to TRBD2. The CDR3 is 14 residues long. Trimming at V came to 7 bases and at J to 1 base, leaving 7 bases not matched to a gene. Per germline, CDR1 SQVTM and CDR2 ANQGSEA. The CDR3 here is CSAGTSGRTDTQYF. CDR3 nucleotides: TGCAGCGCGGGGACTAGTGGGCGCACAGATACGCAGTATTTT.

This rearrangement joins TRBV9 to TRBJ2-3; 12 nucleotides align to TRBD2. After removal of 4 bases from V and 6 bases from J, the junction contained 6 bases not matched to a gene. Germline CDR1 reads SGDLS; CDR2 reads YYNGEE. The length of the CDR3 is 15 residues. CDR3 region: CASSSLTSGGDTQYF. Here the CDR3 DNA reads TGTGCCAGCAGCTCCTTAACTAGCGGGGGGGATACGCAGTATTTT.

For the CDR3, the DNA is TGTGCCTGGAGTTACCGGGACTATGGCTACACCTTC. Amino acid sequence: CAWSYRDYGYTF. The chain uses TRBV30 and TRBJ1-2; no clear D gene. V gave up 2 bases and J gave up 3 bases, with 7 bases separating them. In germline, CDR1 is GTSNPN, CDR2 SVGIG (reference sequence). This CDR3 spans 12 amino acids.

The V call is TRBV6-2 or TRBV6-3, the J call TRBJ1-4, with D tentatively TRBD1 (5 bases). Germline values: CDR1 MNHEY, CDR2 SVGEGT. The CDR3 runs 15 residues. Deletions cut 6 bases from V and 1 base from J, with 12 bases between. The chain's CDR3 is CASSPGRITNEKLFF. DNA for the CDR3: TGTGCCAGCAGCCCGGGGCGGATAACTAATGAAAAACTGTTTTTT.

The CDR3 DNA follows: TGTGCCAGCAGTGGGAGTCTGGGTGGTGAAAAACTGTTTTTT. Translating gives CASSGSLGGEKLFF. The rearrangement links TRBV27 to TRBJ1-4; D unresolved. In germline, CDR1 is MNHEY, CDR2 SMNVEV (reference sequence). The germline V and J ends were trimmed by 5 bases and 7 bases, with 14 bases remaining between them. CDR3 length: 14 residues.

The chain combines TRBV5-6 with TRBJ1-6; D is ambiguous. The V gene lost 2 bases and the J gene lost 3 bases, with 6 bases spanning the gap. The CDR3 consists of 14 residues. CDR1 is SGHDT and CDR2 is YYEEEE in the germline V gene. CDR3 sequence: CASSFRGYNSPLHF. CDR3 bases: TGTGCCAGCAGCTTCCGGGGCTATAATTCACCCCTCCACTTT.

In regard to this clone: At one end, the junction sequence differs from germline, possibly due to a read error. The chain joins TRBV4-3 to TRBJ2-1; maybe TRBD1 (6 bases). Germline V gives CDR1 LGHNA, CDR2 YSLEER. This CDR3 has 13 residues. CDR3 bases: TGCGCCAGCAGCCAAGCGAGGGGGACGATGTCGCTCTTC. Encoded protein: CASSQARGTMSLF.

This chain uses TRBV7-8 with TRBJ1-5; D gene ambiguous. Trimming took off 6 bases at V and 5 bases at J, with 11 bases between the two ends. Germline assignment: CDR1 SGHVS and CDR2 FQNEAQ. This CDR3 region has 13 residues. CDR3 sequence: CASSFDVDQPQHF. CDR3 nucleotides: TGTGCCAGCAGTTTCGATGTAGATCAGCCCCAGCATTTT.

The chain joins TRBV7-9 to TRBJ1-4; 7 bases agree with TRBD1. CDR1 SEHNR and CDR2 FQNEAQ come from the germline V gene (reference sequence). CDR3 length: 14 amino acids. V trimming: 8 bases; J trimming: 6 bases; junction bases outside the gene matches: 9. CDR3 in amino acids: CASGEDRVYEKLFF. The CDR3 DNA follows: TGTGCCAGCGGTGAAGACAGGGTATATGAAAAACTGTTTTTT.

The chain recombines TRBV3-1 (or the pseudogene TRBV3-2) with TRBJ2-5; no clear D. This CDR3 has 15 amino acids. Deletions cut 0 bases from V and 5 bases from J, with 13 bases between. Germline V CDR1 and CDR2: LGHDT, YNNKEL (reference sequence). The CDR3, as DNA: TGTGCCAGCAGCCAAGATGGTCTAACGGCGGAGACCCAGTACTTC. It yields the protein CASSQDGLTAETQYF.

This chain joins TRBV30 and TRBJ2-1; no clear D. The germline V gene encodes CDR1 GTSNPN and CDR2 SVGIG (reference sequence). The CDR3 has 11 residues. V lost 3 bases and J lost 8, with 8 bases in between. The CDR3 nucleotides read TGTGCCTGGAGAAAGGGCCATGAGCAGTTCTTC. It specifies CAWRKGHEQFF.

V and J are TRBV13 and TRBJ2-4, with D perhaps TRBD2 (6 bases). Germline CDR1 and CDR2: PRHDT and FYEKMQ (reference sequence). V was trimmed by 8 bases and J by 4 bases, leaving 15 bases between them. The CDR3 is 14 amino acids. CDR3 sequence reads: CASVRGGEKNIQYF. The CDR3 nucleotides read TGTGCCAGCGTTCGGGGCGGGGAGAAAAACATTCAGTACTTC.

The V call is TRBV5-1, the J call TRBJ1-3; D gene unclear. V was shortened by 1 base and J by 0 bases, with 8 bases between the two germline ends. The CDR3 covers 15 residues. CDR1 SGHRS and CDR2 YFSETQ come from the germline V gene. The CDR3 DNA reads as TGCGCCAGCAGCTTGCAAGGGATCTCTGGAAACACCATATATTTT. Amino acid sequence: CASSLQGISGNTIYF.

This chain links TRBV15 with TRBJ1-2; D call uncertain. CDR1 is LNHNV, CDR2 YYDKDF, per germline (reference sequence). The CDR3 consists of 13 residues. V was shortened by 5 bases and J by 4 bases, with 11 bases between the two germline ends. CDR3 sequence reads: CATSPQESYGYTF. In nucleotides, the CDR3 is TGTGCCACCAGCCCACAAGAATCCTATGGCTACACCTTC.

The chain employs TRBV4-3 and TRBJ1-5; a weak D match, TRBD1 (5 bases). CDR1 is LGHNA, CDR2 YSLEER, per germline. Trimming pared 0 bases from V and 2 bases from J, leaving 11 bases between. The CDR3 covers 16 residues. In DNA, the CDR3 is TGCGCCAGCAGCCAAGATTCGGGGGGTGGCAATCAGCCCCAGCATTTT. As protein: CASSQDSGGGNQPQHF.

This clone was seen a single time. The V call is TRBV27, the J call TRBJ2-5; no reliable D call. The CDR3 totals 11 residues. Looked up from germline, CDR1 is MNHEY and CDR2 is SMNVEV (reference sequence). V was trimmed by 2 bases and J by 7 bases, leaving 5 bases between them. CDR3 in DNA: TGTGCCAGCAGTTTACGCGGGACCCAGTACTTC. It yields the protein CASSLRGTQYF.

The chain couples TRBV13 to TRBJ1-1, with unresolved D. The CDR3 is 15 residues long. The V gene's germline CDR1 is PRHDT and CDR2 FYEKMQ (reference sequence). The V and J ends lost 5 bases and 4 bases respectively, with 17 bases between them. In nucleotides, the CDR3 is TGTGCCAGCAGCCAGGTAGGAGGTGGAATCACTGAAGCTTTCTTT. This sequence encodes CASSQVGGGITEAFF.

In this sample, this clone is medium-sized. The chain links TRBV11-2 to TRBJ2-7, with D possibly being TRBD1 (5 bases). CDR1 is SGHAT and CDR2 is FQNNGV in the germline V gene. The CDR3 consists of 16 residues. The V gene lost 2 bases and the J gene lost 3 bases, with 17 bases spanning the gap. CDR3 in amino acids: CASSLSFPSRGYEQYF. In nucleotides, the CDR3 is TGTGCCAGCAGCTTAAGTTTCCCGTCAAGGGGCTACGAGCAGTACTTC.

CDR3 protein: CASSPGTFNSPLHF. The CDR3, as DNA: TGTGCCAGCAGCCCCGGGACATTTAATTCACCCCTCCACTTT. The chain recombines TRBV2 with TRBJ1-6; weak D call: TRBD1 (6 bases). Germline CDR1 is SNHLY and CDR2 is FYNNEI. CDR3 size: 14 residues. V shed 6 bases and J shed 6 bases, with 12 bases lying between them.

This sequence joins TRBV4-2 and TRBJ2-7; 9 bases are a match to TRBD2. The CDR3 sequence is 16 residues long. The V gene's germline CDR1 is LGHNA and CDR2 YNFKEQ. After removal of 4 bases from V and 3 bases from J, the junction contained 10 bases not matched to a gene. In DNA, the CDR3 is TGTGCCAGCAGCCGACCGGGACTAGCAGACTTCTACGAGCAGTACTTC. It translates to CASSRPGLADFYEQYF.

The rearrangement uses TRBV19 and TRBJ2-1, with a tentative D call TRBD1 (5 bases). V was clipped by 2 bases and J by 0 bases, with 14 bases between them. CDR3 length: 17 amino acids. Looked up from germline, CDR1 is LNHDA and CDR2 is SQIVND (reference sequence). CDR3 residues: CASSILPQGSSYNEQFF. The CDR3 nucleotides are TGTGCCAGTAGTATACTTCCCCAGGGTTCCTCCTACAATGAGCAGTTCTTC. Variable domain in full (rest from reference TRBV19 and TRBJ2-1): DGGITQSPKYLFRKEGQNVTLSCEQNLNHDAMYWYRQDPGQGLRLIYYSQIVNDFQKGDIAEGYSVSREKKESFPLTVTSAQKNPTAFYLCASSILPQGSSYNEQFFGPGTRLTVL.

The gene calls are TRBV19 and TRBJ2-7; D unresolved. CDR3 length: 11 amino acids. The V end was cut by 10 bases, the J end by 4 bases, with 11 bases between. Per the germline V gene, CDR1 is LNHDA and CDR2 is SQIVND (reference sequence). In DNA form, the CDR3 reads TGTGCCACCAGTCTGAGGTACGAGCAGTACTTC. Translating it yields CATSLRYEQYF.